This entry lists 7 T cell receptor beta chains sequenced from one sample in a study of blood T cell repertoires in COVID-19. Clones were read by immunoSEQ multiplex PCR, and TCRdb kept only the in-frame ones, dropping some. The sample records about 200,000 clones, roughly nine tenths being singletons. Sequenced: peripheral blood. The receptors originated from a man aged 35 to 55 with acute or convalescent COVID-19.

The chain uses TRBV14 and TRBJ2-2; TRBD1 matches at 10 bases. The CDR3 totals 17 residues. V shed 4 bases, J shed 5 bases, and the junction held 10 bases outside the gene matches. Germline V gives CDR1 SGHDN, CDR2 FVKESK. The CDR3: CASSPRLGTGATGELFF. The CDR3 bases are TGTGCCAGCAGCCCCAGGCTGGGGACAGGGGCAACCGGGGAGCTGTTTTTT. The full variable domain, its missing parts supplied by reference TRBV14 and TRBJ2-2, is EAGVTQFPSHSVIEKGQTVTLRCDPISGHDNLYWYRRVMGKEIKFLLHFVKESKQDESGMPNNRFLAERTGGTYSTLKVQPAELEDSGVYFCASSPRLGTGATGELFFGEGSRLTVL.

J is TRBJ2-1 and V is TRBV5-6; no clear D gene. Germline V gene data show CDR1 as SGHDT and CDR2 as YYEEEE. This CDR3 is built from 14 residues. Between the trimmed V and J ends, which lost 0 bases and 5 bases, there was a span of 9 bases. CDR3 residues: CASSLGLEDNEQFF. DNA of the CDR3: TGTGCCAGCAGCTTGGGACTGGAAGACAATGAGCAGTTCTTC. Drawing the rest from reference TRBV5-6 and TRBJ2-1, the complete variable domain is DAGVTQSPTHLIKTRGQQVTLRCSPKSGHDTVSWYQQALGQGPQFIFQYYEEEERQRGNFPDRFSGHQFPNYSSELNVNALLLGDSALYLCASSLGLEDNEQFFGPGTRLTVL.

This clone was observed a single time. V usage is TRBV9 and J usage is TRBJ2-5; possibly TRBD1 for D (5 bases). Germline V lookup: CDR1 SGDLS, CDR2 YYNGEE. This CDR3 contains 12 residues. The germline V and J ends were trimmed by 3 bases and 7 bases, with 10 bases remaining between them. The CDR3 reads CASSDLQGTQYF. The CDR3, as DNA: TGTGCCAGCAGCGATCTTCAGGGGACCCAGTACTTC.

This chain's CDR3 is CASSTRTETNQPQHF. The CDR3 nucleotides are TGTGCCAGCAGTACCCGGACAGAGACGAATCAGCCCCAGCATTTT. J is TRBJ1-5 and V is TRBV6-6, with D perhaps matching TRBD1 (6 bases). This CDR3 is built from 15 residues. CDR1 MNHNY and CDR2 SVGAGI come from the germline V gene (reference sequence). Between the trimmed V and J ends, which lost 5 bases and 4 bases, there was a span of 15 bases.

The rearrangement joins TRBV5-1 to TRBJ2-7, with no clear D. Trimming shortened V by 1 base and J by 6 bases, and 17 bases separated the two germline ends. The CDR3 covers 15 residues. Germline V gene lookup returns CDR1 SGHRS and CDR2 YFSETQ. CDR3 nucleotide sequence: TGCGCCAGCAGCTTGAGTGGTGTATCTAGTGGCGAGCAGTACTTC. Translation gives CASSLSGVSSGEQYF.

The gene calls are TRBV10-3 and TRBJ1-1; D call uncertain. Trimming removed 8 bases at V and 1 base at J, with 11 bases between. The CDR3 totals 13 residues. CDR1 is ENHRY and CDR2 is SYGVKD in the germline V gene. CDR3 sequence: CAISREENTEAFF. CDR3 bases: TGTGCCATCTCCCGGGAGGAGAACACTGAAGCTTTCTTT.

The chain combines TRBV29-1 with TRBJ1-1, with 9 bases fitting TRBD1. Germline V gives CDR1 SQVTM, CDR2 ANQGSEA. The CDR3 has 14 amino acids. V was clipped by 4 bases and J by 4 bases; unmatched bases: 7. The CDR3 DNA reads TGCAGCGTTGGCGCTTCGACAGGGGGCACTGAAGCTTTCTTT. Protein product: CSVGASTGGTEAFF.